Listed below are T cell receptor beta chains from one sample, sequenced in a study of blood T cell repertoires in COVID-19. Produced via immunoSEQ multiplex PCR; TCRdb's table is partial and in-frame only. Of over 300,000 clones listed, around 89% are singletons. The sequencing input was peripheral blood. The receptors stem from a man aged 18 to 30 who had recovered from COVID-19. Each CDR3 is given with its conserved first and last residue. D genes are given only for firm matches. Clone sizes are given selectively: once, few, many, or a class where the clone is expanded.

V: TRBV29-1; D: TRBD1; size: -; J: TRBJ1-5; CDR3: CSAQGDRNQPQHF; DNA: TGCAGCGCTCAGGGGGATCGCAATCAGCCCCAGCATTTT
V: TRBV18; D: TRBD1; size: -; J: TRBJ2-1; CDR3: CASSPYSTGGKYNEQFF; DNA: TGTGCCAGCTCACCCTATTCGACAGGGGGCAAATACAATGAGCAGTTCTTC
V: TRBV7-8; D: TRBD2; size: -; J: TRBJ2-1; CDR3: CASSPRLAYEQFF; DNA: TGTGCCAGCAGCCCGAGACTAGCCTATGAGCAGTTCTTC
V: TRBV6-6; D: TRBD2; size: -; J: TRBJ2-2; CDR3: CASSPTSGRAGSTGELFF; DNA: TGTGCCAGCAGTCCGACTAGCGGGAGGGCCGGTAGCACCGGGGAGCTGTTTTTT
V: TRBV19; D: -; size: -; J: TRBJ2-7; CDR3: CASSISGRTLPVYEQYF; DNA: TGTGCCAGTAGTATCTCTGGGAGGACACTACCCGTCTACGAGCAGTACTTC
V: TRBV6-2/TRBV6-3; D: -; size: -; J: TRBJ1-3; CDR3: CASSYPDSQILRNTIYF; DNA: TGTGCCAGCAGTTACCCGGACAGCCAGATTTTGAGGAACACCATATATTTT
V: TRBV10-3; D: -; size: -; J: TRBJ2-3; CDR3: CAISESVRGGRGADTQYF; DNA: TGTGCCATCAGTGAGTCTGTGAGGGGGGGGCGCGGCGCAGATACGCAGTATTTT
V: TRBV27; D: -; size: few; J: TRBJ1-5; CDR3: CASSPQGDQPQHF; DNA: TGTGCCAGCAGTCCACAGGGCGATCAGCCCCAGCATTTT
V: TRBV7-2; D: -; size: -; J: TRBJ2-3; CDR3: CASSTAGTLGTDTQYF; DNA: TGTGCCAGCAGCACCGCCGGGACTTTAGGCACAGATACGCAGTATTTT
V: TRBV11-2; D: -; size: -; J: TRBJ2-3; CDR3: CASTSPLASTDTQYF; DNA: TGTGCCAGCACCTCCCCTTTGGCTAGCACAGATACGCAGTATTTT
V: TRBV7-9; D: TRBD1; size: -; J: TRBJ1-1; CDR3: CASRTGGLRGTEAFF; DNA: TGTGCCAGCAGGACAGGGGGCCTACGGGGGACTGAAGCTTTCTTT
V: TRBV25-1; D: TRBD1; size: -; J: TRBJ1-2; CDR3: CASSALPGQGIPFYGYTF; DNA: TGTGCCAGCAGTGCACTACCGGGACAGGGGATTCCCTTCTATGGCTACACCTTC
V: TRBV16; D: TRBD2; size: -; J: TRBJ2-1; CDR3: CASSPLLLAGGPGGYNEQFF; DNA: TGTGCCAGCAGCCCCCTGTTGCTAGCGGGAGGGCCGGGGGGCTACAATGAGCAGTTCTTC
V: TRBV3-1/TRBV3-2; D: -; size: -; J: TRBJ2-7; CDR3: CASSQVSAYEQYF; DNA: TGTGCCAGCAGCCAGGTCAGTGCCTACGAGCAGTACTTC
V: TRBV9; D: -; size: -; J: TRBJ1-1; CDR3: CASSADIMNTEAFF; DNA: TGTGCCAGCAGCGCTGACATTATGAACACTGAAGCTTTCTTT
V: TRBV18; D: TRBD1; size: -; J: TRBJ1-3; CDR3: CASSPQTGGQGNTIYF; DNA: TGTGCCAGCTCCCCCCAGACAGGGGGCCAGGGAAACACCATATATTTT
V: TRBV6-5; D: -; size: once; J: TRBJ1-1; CDR3: CASSHNRENTEAFF; DNA: TGTGCCAGCAGCCACAACAGGGAGAACACTGAAGCTTTCTTT
V: TRBV21-1; D: -; size: -; J: TRBJ2-5; CDR3: CASSPRPAAGQETQYF; DNA: TGTGCCAGCAGCCCCAGACCAGCGGCGGGCCAAGAGACCCAGTACTTC
V: TRBV12-3/TRBV12-4; D: -; size: once; J: TRBJ1-2; CDR3: CASSLTGQRGYTF; DNA: TGTGCCAGCAGTTTAACCGGGCAGCGGGGCTACACCTTC
V: TRBV5-1; D: -; size: -; J: TRBJ2-6; CDR3: CASSFQGTGANVLTF; DNA: TGCGCCAGCAGCTTCCAGGGTACTGGGGCCAACGTCCTGACTTTC
V: TRBV9; D: TRBD2; size: -; J: TRBJ2-7; CDR3: CASSGGRTSGSYEQYF; DNA: TGTGCCAGCAGCGGGGGAAGGACTAGCGGATCCTACGAGCAGTACTTC
V: TRBV13; D: -; size: -; J: TRBJ2-1; CDR3: CASSSTLLGREQFF; DNA: TGTGCCAGCAGCTCCACCCTACTAGGACGTGAGCAGTTCTTC
V: TRBV7-9; D: TRBD1; size: -; J: TRBJ2-7; CDR3: CASSHLPLGRGHDEQYF; DNA: TGTGCCAGCAGCCACCTCCCCCTGGGCAGGGGGCACGACGAGCAGTACTTC
V: TRBV6-1; D: TRBD1; size: -; J: TRBJ1-4; CDR3: CASSVGTGGWEGEKLFF; DNA: TGTGCCAGCAGTGTCGGGACAGGGGGGTGGGAGGGTGAAAAACTGTTTTTT
V: TRBV9; D: -; size: -; J: TRBJ1-5; CDR3: CASSYREGQPQHF; DNA: TGTGCCAGCAGCTACAGGGAAGGTCAGCCCCAGCATTTT
V: TRBV19; D: -; size: -; J: TRBJ2-7; CDR3: CASSMVGANSYEQYF; DNA: TGTGCCAGTAGTATGGTGGGGGCAAACTCCTACGAGCAGTACTTC
V: TRBV7-2; D: -; size: -; J: TRBJ1-2; CDR3: CASSSLLQGGYTF; DNA: TGTGCCAGCAGCTCCCTTTTGCAGGGGGGCTACACCTTC
V: TRBV6-5; D: -; size: -; J: TRBJ2-7; CDR3: CASSTLGGHLSEQYF; DNA: TGTGCCAGCAGTACTCTAGGAGGGCACCTCTCCGAGCAGTACTTC
V: TRBV11-2; D: TRBD2; size: -; J: TRBJ2-3; CDR3: CASSLTSGSEGTQYF; DNA: TGTGCCAGCAGCCTGACTAGCGGGTCAGAGGGTACGCAGTATTTT
V: TRBV6-1; D: -; size: -; J: TRBJ1-2; CDR3: CASSEDGIFLYGYTF; DNA: TGTGCCAGCAGTGAAGATGGCATTTTCCTCTATGGCTACACCTTC
V: TRBV13; D: TRBD2; size: -; J: TRBJ2-1; CDR3: CASSSGLAGLSSYNEQFF; DNA: TGTGCCAGCAGCTCGGGACTAGCGGGACTTAGCTCCTACAATGAGCAGTTCTTC
V: TRBV19; D: TRBD1; size: -; J: TRBJ1-5; CDR3: CASSIDGPGTDFNQPQHF; DNA: TGTGCCAGTAGTATAGACGGACCCGGGACAGATTTCAATCAGCCCCAGCATTTT
V: TRBV6-5; D: TRBD2; size: once; J: TRBJ2-3; CDR3: CASGKLLAGADVF; DNA: TGTGCCAGCGGGAAACTGCTAGCGGGGGCTGATGTATTT
V: TRBV15; D: -; size: -; J: TRBJ2-7; CDR3: CATGDRFSYEQYF; DNA: TGTGCCACCGGAGACAGGTTCTCCTACGAGCAGTACTTC
V: TRBV7-9; D: TRBD1; size: -; J: TRBJ2-5; CDR3: CASSSPFQGGRAAQETQYF; DNA: TGTGCCAGCAGCTCCCCTTTCCAAGGGGGCCGCGCGGCACAAGAGACCCAGTACTTC
V: TRBV9; D: TRBD2; size: -; J: TRBJ2-3; CDR3: CASSVASGITDTQYF; DNA: TGTGCCAGCAGCGTAGCTAGCGGGATAACAGATACGCAGTATTTT
V: TRBV6-5; D: -; size: -; J: TRBJ1-1; CDR3: CASSYAGVGANTEAFF; DNA: TGTGCCAGCAGTTACGCTGGCGTGGGGGCGAACACTGAAGCTTTCTTT
V: TRBV4-1; D: -; size: -; J: TRBJ2-7; CDR3: CASSRGQNGEHEQYF; DNA: TGCGCCAGCAGCCGCGGACAGAATGGTGAACACGAGCAGTACTTC
V: TRBV27; D: -; size: -; J: TRBJ2-5; CDR3: CASTPGDQETQYF; DNA: TGTGCCAGCACACCCGGGGACCAAGAGACCCAGTACTTC
V: TRBV3-1/TRBV3-2; D: TRBD1; size: -; J: TRBJ2-5; CDR3: CASSQDPRQGEKETQYF; DNA: TGTGCCAGCAGCCAAGACCCCCGGCAGGGGGAGAAAGAGACCCAGTACTTC
V: TRBV6-5; D: TRBD1; size: -; J: TRBJ2-4; CDR3: CASYGTGGDIQYF; DNA: TGTGCCAGCTACGGGACAGGGGGGGACATTCAGTACTTC
V: TRBV6-5; D: -; size: -; J: TRBJ1-2; CDR3: CASTGGLQGAYGYTF; DNA: TGTGCCAGCACTGGAGGGCTCCAGGGTGCCTATGGCTACACCTTC
V: TRBV6-5; D: TRBD1; size: -; J: TRBJ1-1; CDR3: CASSLQGAGTEAFF; DNA: TGTGCCAGCAGTTTACAGGGGGCGGGCACTGAAGCTTTCTTT
V: TRBV7-9; D: -; size: -; J: TRBJ1-2; CDR3: CASTDSTGLANYGYTF; DNA: TGTGCCAGCACCGATTCGACAGGTTTGGCTAACTATGGCTACACCTTC
V: TRBV11-1; D: -; size: -; J: TRBJ1-5; CDR3: CASSLNYFQPQHF; DNA: TGTGCCAGCAGCTTAAATTACTTTCAGCCCCAGCATTTT
V: TRBV7-9; D: -; size: once; J: TRBJ1-1; CDR3: CASTKTGLGEAFF; DNA: TGTGCCAGCACCAAGACAGGACTCGGAGAAGCTTTCTTT
V: TRBV13; D: TRBD2; size: -; J: TRBJ2-7; CDR3: CASSPGGRAHEQYF; DNA: TGTGCCAGCAGCCCGGGGGGGCGTGCCCACGAGCAGTACTTC
V: TRBV7-9; D: TRBD1; size: few; J: TRBJ1-3; CDR3: CASSQYMGQGNGNTIYF; DNA: TGTGCCAGCAGCCAGTATATGGGACAGGGAAATGGAAACACCATATATTTT
V: TRBV19; D: TRBD1; size: -; J: TRBJ2-1; CDR3: CASSVQGVPPYNEQFF; DNA: TGTGCCAGTAGTGTCCAGGGGGTGCCCCCTTACAATGAGCAGTTCTTC
V: TRBV7-9; D: TRBD2; size: -; J: TRBJ2-1; CDR3: CASRRVAGDNEQFF; DNA: TGTGCCAGCAGGAGAGTAGCGGGAGACAATGAGCAGTTCTTC
V: TRBV7-2; D: TRBD1; size: -; J: TRBJ2-2; CDR3: CASAQGTAGELFF; DNA: TGTGCCAGCGCACAGGGGACCGCCGGGGAGCTGTTTTTT
V: TRBV27; D: TRBD2; size: -; J: TRBJ2-7; CDR3: CASSLAGGSVYEQYF; DNA: TGTGCCAGCAGTTTAGCTGGCGGGAGCGTTTACGAGCAGTACTTC
V: TRBV18; D: -; size: few; J: TRBJ2-7; CDR3: CASSPAASYEQYF; DNA: TGTGCCAGCTCACCGGCCGCAAGCTACGAGCAGTACTTC
V: TRBV10-3; D: TRBD1; size: -; J: TRBJ2-5; CDR3: CAISVDRAGETQYF; DNA: TGTGCCATCAGTGTAGACAGGGCAGGGGAGACCCAGTACTTC
V: TRBV7-2; D: -; size: -; J: TRBJ1-5; CDR3: CASSIKQGDNQPQHF; DNA: TGTGCCAGCAGCATTAAACAGGGAGACAATCAGCCCCAGCATTTT
V: TRBV7-2; D: TRBD2; size: -; J: TRBJ2-7; CDR3: CASSVNSGDYHLNYEQYF; DNA: TGTGCCAGCAGCGTTAACTCGGGGGACTACCACTTGAACTACGAGCAGTACTTC
V: TRBV11-1; D: TRBD2; size: -; J: TRBJ2-5; CDR3: CASSKGLAVKETQYF; DNA: TGTGCCAGCAGCAAGGGACTAGCCGTAAAAGAGACCCAGTACTTC
V: TRBV9; D: -; size: -; J: TRBJ2-7; CDR3: CASSLSLGEGFEQYF; DNA: TGTGCCAGCAGCCTAAGTCTAGGGGAAGGGTTCGAGCAGTACTTC
V: TRBV18; D: -; size: -; J: TRBJ2-1; CDR3: CASSPPLGGEQFF; DNA: TGTGCCAGCTCACCCCCTTTGGGGGGTGAGCAGTTCTTC
V: TRBV5-1; D: TRBD1; size: -; J: TRBJ1-6; CDR3: CASSRDSGNSPLHF; DNA: TGCGCCAGCAGCCGGGACAGCGGGAATTCACCCCTCCACTTT